This TCR beta chain was profiled in a study of shared clonotypes between healthy human individuals. Findings of the study overall: Incomplete sequencing of sorted subsets was indicated by rarefaction despite large depth.

Sequenced by immunoSEQ multiplex PCR; TCRdb stores in-frame clones only, minus some. Among 2.5 million or so clones, more than 90% were seen once, and the ten largest hold more than 0.12%. On this clone: Its antigen is still unknown. Other DNA sequences within the sample encode an identical CDR3.

Participating donors were healthy, HIV-negative adults free of recent acute infections or vaccinations. Source material: naive CD4+ T cells sorted from blood. The subset was: CD45RA+ positively selected. This receptor was identified in a young man in good health.

In DNA form, the CDR3 reads TGTGCCAGCAGCTTAGTAGGGGGTAGCAACACTGAAGCTTTCTTT. This translates into CASSLVGGSNTEAFF. The V and J genes are TRBV7-2 and TRBJ1-1; tentative D call: TRBD1 (6 bases). Germline CDR1 and CDR2: SGHTA and FQGNSA. Trimming stripped 1 base from V and 2 bases from J, with 11 bases between. This CDR3 comprises 15 residues.